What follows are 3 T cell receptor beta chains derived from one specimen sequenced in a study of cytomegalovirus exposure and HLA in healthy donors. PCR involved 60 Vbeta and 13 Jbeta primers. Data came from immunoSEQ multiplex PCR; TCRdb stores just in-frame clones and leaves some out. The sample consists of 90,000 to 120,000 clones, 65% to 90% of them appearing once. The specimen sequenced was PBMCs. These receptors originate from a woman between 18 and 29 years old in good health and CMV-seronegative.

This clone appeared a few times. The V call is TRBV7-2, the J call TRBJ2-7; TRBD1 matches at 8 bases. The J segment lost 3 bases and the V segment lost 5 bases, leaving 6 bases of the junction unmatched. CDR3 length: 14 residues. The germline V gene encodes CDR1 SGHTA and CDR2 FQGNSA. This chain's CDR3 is CASSITGGNYEQYF. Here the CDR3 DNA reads TGTGCCAGCAGCATAACAGGGGGTAACTACGAGCAGTACTTC.

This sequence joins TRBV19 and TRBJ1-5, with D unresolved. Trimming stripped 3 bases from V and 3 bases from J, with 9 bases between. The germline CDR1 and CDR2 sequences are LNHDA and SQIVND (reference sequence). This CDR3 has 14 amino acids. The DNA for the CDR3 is TGTGCCAGTAGTATCGCGGGTTCCAATCAGCCCCAGCATTTT. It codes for CASSIAGSNQPQHF.

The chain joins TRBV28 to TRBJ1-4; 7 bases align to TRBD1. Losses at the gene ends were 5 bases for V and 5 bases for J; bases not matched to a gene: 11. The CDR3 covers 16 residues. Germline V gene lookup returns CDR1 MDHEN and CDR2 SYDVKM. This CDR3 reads CASSLQGRKWNEKLFF. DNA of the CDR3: TGTGCCAGCAGTCTACAGGGGAGGAAGTGGAATGAAAAACTGTTTTTT.